This note documents a single T cell receptor (beta chain) sequence. Its target is unknown. Germline V gives CDR1 MDHEN, CDR2 SYDVKM. V lost 6 bases, J lost 0 bases, and 7 bases lay in between. The CDR3 spans 13 residues. With 60 Vbeta and 13 Jbeta primers, the PCR was carried out. Profiled with immunoSEQ multiplex PCR; TCRdb holds only in-frame clones, not every one. The top ten clones hold 4.5% to 7% of a sample with approximately 85,000 clones, less than 65% of them seen once. The record originates from a study of cytomegalovirus exposure and HLA in healthy donors. Whole-study findings and limits: On later analysis, the bulk of CMV-associated TCR beta chains appeared to be HLA-restricted.

This TCR derives from a woman aged 30 to 39 in good health and CMV-seropositive. The V gene is TRBV28, the J gene TRBJ2-3; D is uncertain. Sequenced material: PBMCs. CDR3 amino acids: CASSRVSTDTQYF. Here the CDR3 DNA reads TGTGCCAGCAGCCGAGTTAGCACAGATACGCAGTATTTT.